These 20 T cell receptor beta chains originate from one sample sequenced in a study of OX40 agonist ivuxolimab in advanced cancers. Assay used: immunoSEQ multiplex PCR; TCRdb lists only in-frame clones, some missing. Among 70,000 or so clones, roughly 90% were seen once, and the ten largest hold 0.75% to 0.85%. The input for sequencing was CD4+ or CD8+ T cells sorted from blood, taken in a trial of the OX40 agonist ivuxolimab. The receptors come from an adult with an advanced solid tumor such as melanoma, head and neck, liver or kidney cancer.

The chain recombines TRBV25-1 with TRBJ1-1; the match to TRBD1 covers 7 bases. The CDR3 has 15 residues. Germline V gene data show CDR1 as MGHDK and CDR2 as SYGVNS. The ends lost 3 bases at V and 4 bases at J; junction bases unmatched: 8. CDR3 in amino acids: CASSDPGQASTEAFF. The CDR3 nucleotides are TGTGCCAGCAGTGACCCTGGACAGGCGAGCACTGAAGCTTTCTTT.

This chain links TRBV4-1 with TRBJ2-1; D is unclear. V dropped 1 base and J dropped 8 bases, with 6 bases sitting between them. The CDR3 contains 12 residues. From germline, CDR1 is MGHRA and CDR2 YSYEKL. CDR3 coding DNA: TGCGCCAGCAGCCAAGTCGGGTATGAGCAGTTCTTC. Residues: CASSQVGYEQFF.

This clone was observed a single time. The rearrangement links TRBV7-9 to TRBJ2-7, with TRBD2 matching 7 bases. V dropped 7 bases and J dropped 0; count of bases not matched to a gene: 9. Germline loops: CDR1 SEHNR, CDR2 FQNEAQ (reference sequence). This CDR3 contains 15 residues. CDR3 residues: CASTNREGRSYEQYF. CDR3 in DNA: TGTGCCAGCACTAATAGGGAGGGGCGCTCCTACGAGCAGTACTTC.

The rearrangement joins TRBV25-1 to TRBJ2-3; D call uncertain. Germline CDR1 MGHDK, CDR2 SYGVNS. Trimming removed 3 bases at V and 3 bases at J, with 10 bases between. The CDR3 extends over 14 amino acids. CDR3 residues: CASSDDHLTDTQYF. Written as DNA, the CDR3 is TGTGCCAGCAGTGATGACCATCTTACAGATACGCAGTATTTT.

The chain is built from TRBV15 and TRBJ2-3; D call uncertain. The germline V and J ends were trimmed by 3 bases and 2 bases, with 9 bases remaining between them. There are 14 residues in the CDR3. Germline V CDR1 and CDR2: LNHNV, YYDKDF (reference sequence). The CDR3 coding sequence is TGTGCCACCAGCAGGTCAGACATCACAGATACGCAGTATTTT. Residues: CATSRSDITDTQYF.

The rearrangement links TRBV6-6 to TRBJ2-3; TRBD2 matches at 14 bases. The trim removed 6 bases at V and 5 bases at J, leaving 7 bases unmatched. The CDR3 is 16 residues long. From germline, CDR1 is MNHNY and CDR2 SVGAGI (reference sequence). The CDR3 loop reads CASRATSGGAGDTQYF. The CDR3 DNA reads TGTGCCAGCAGAGCGACTAGCGGGGGGGCAGGAGATACGCAGTATTTT.

The V call is TRBV6-4, the J call TRBJ2-5; 10 bases agree with TRBD2. CDR3 size: 14 residues. Per germline, CDR1 MRHNA and CDR2 SNTAGT. V lost 6 bases to trimming and J lost 5 bases; unmatched junction nucleotides: 6. This chain's CDR3 is CASSLSSGSETQYF. CDR3 sequence (DNA): TGTGCCAGCAGCTTATCTAGCGGGAGTGAGACCCAGTACTTC.

The rearrangement links TRBV29-1 to TRBJ2-2; TRBD1 is a possible D gene (6 bases). The CDR3 loop spans 12 amino acids. Trimming took off 6 bases at V and 6 bases at J, with 11 bases between the two ends. From germline, CDR1 is SQVTM and CDR2 ANQGSEA. CDR3 DNA: TGCAGCGTATCACAGGGCCCCGGGGAGCTGTTTTTT. This gives the protein CSVSQGPGELFF.

The chain has TRBV6-1 and TRBJ1-1; D gene uncertain. V was shortened by 1 base and J by 10 bases, with 16 bases between the two germline ends. The CDR3 is made up of 14 amino acids. CDR1 MNHNS and CDR2 SASEGT come from the germline V gene. The CDR3 nucleotides are TGTGCCAGCAGTGAAGTTCATCAGGTTGCGGGAGCTTTCTTT. It specifies CASSEVHQVAGAFF.

The chain couples TRBV11-3 to TRBJ2-7, with 7 bases lining up with TRBD1. Germline trimming cut 5 bases from V and 5 bases from J; bases unmatched to any gene: 9. CDR3 length: 14 amino acids. The V gene's germline CDR1 is SGHNT and CDR2 YENEEA. The CDR3: CASSPDRSVHEQYF. For the CDR3, the DNA is TGTGCCAGCAGCCCGGACAGGTCCGTCCACGAGCAGTACTTC.

V and J are TRBV5-4 and TRBJ2-5; D unresolved. Germline V gene sequence: CDR1 SGHNT, CDR2 YYREEE (reference sequence). This CDR3 contains 14 residues. V was trimmed by 1 base and J by 1 base, leaving 8 bases between them. The CDR3 protein is CASSLSAAQETQYF. CDR3 in DNA: TGTGCCAGCAGCTTGTCCGCAGCCCAAGAGACCCAGTACTTC.

The chain has TRBV9 and TRBJ2-3; possible D gene TRBD2, 5 bases. The CDR3 covers 16 residues. Trimming pared 4 bases from V and 0 bases from J, leaving 15 bases between. CDR1 is SGDLS and CDR2 is YYNGEE in the germline V gene. CDR3 loop: CASSPLDWLSTDTQYF. CDR3 DNA: TGTGCCAGCAGCCCCCTGGACTGGCTGAGCACAGATACGCAGTATTTT.

V and J are TRBV10-3 and TRBJ2-1; D possibly uses TRBD1 or TRBD2 (5 bases each). CDR3 length: 13 residues. Trimming took 11 bases from V and 9 from J, leaving 20 bases between them. Germline CDR1 and CDR2: ENHRY and SYGVKD. This CDR3 is CASTGAQSVEQFF. DNA of the CDR3: TGTGCCTCCACCGGGGCTCAGTCGGTTGAGCAGTTCTTC.

The V and J genes are TRBV5-4 and TRBJ1-2; D uncertain. The V end lost 7 bases, the J end lost 5 bases, and 15 bases lay between the germline ends. Looked up from germline, CDR1 is SGHNT and CDR2 is YYREEE (reference sequence). The CDR3 is made up of 13 amino acids. Here the CDR3 reads CASREGTEYGYTF. The CDR3, as DNA: TGTGCCAGCCGGGAGGGAACTGAGTATGGCTACACCTTC. Filled out from reference TRBV5-4 and TRBJ1-2, the complete variable domain reads ETGVTQSPTHLIKTRGQQVTLRCSSQSGHNTVSWYQQALGQGPQFIFQYYREEENGRGNFPPRFSGLQFPNYSSELNVNALELDDSALYLCASREGTEYGYTFGSGTRLTVV.

The chain carries TRBV7-2 and TRBJ1-5; a possible D gene is TRBD1 (5 bases). Trimming left V 4 bases short and J 5 bases short, with 12 bases between. Germline CDR1 and CDR2: SGHTA and FQGNSA. The CDR3 extends over 14 amino acids. The CDR3 DNA reads TGTGCCAGCAGCTCAGGGAGGGGCCATCAGCCCCAGCATTTT. Its translation is CASSSGRGHQPQHF. Full variable domain (rest looked up from reference TRBV7-2 and TRBJ1-5): GAGVSQSPSNKVTEKGKDVELRCDPISGHTALYWYRQSLGQGLEFLIYFQGNSAPDKSGLPSDRFSAERTGGSVSTLTIQRTQQEDSAVYLCASSSGRGHQPQHFGDGTRLSIL.

The chain joins TRBV27 to TRBJ2-7; D may be TRBD2 (5 bases). The CDR3 totals 14 residues. V dropped 4 bases and J dropped 2 bases, with 12 bases sitting between them. In germline, CDR1 is MNHEY, CDR2 SMNVEV (reference sequence). This CDR3 is CASSSLGAAYEQYF. The CDR3, as DNA: TGTGCCAGCAGTTCACTAGGAGCCGCCTACGAGCAGTACTTC.

This clone was seen once. The chain joins TRBV7-6 to TRBJ2-2; D not certain. The CDR3 contains 16 residues. V gave up 3 bases and J gave up 3 bases, with 14 bases separating them. The V gene's germline CDR1 is SGHVS and CDR2 FNYEAQ. CDR3 protein: CASSFVSRLYTGELFF. CDR3 bases: TGTGCCAGCAGCTTTGTGTCGCGACTCTACACCGGGGAGCTGTTTTTT.

The chain couples TRBV15 to TRBJ2-1; no reliable D call. The germline CDR1 and CDR2 sequences are LNHNV and YYDKDF (reference sequence). The CDR3 loop spans 13 amino acids. Trimming shortened V by 2 bases and J by 6 bases, and 8 bases separated the two germline ends. As DNA, the CDR3 is TGTGCCACCAGCAGAAATTATATCAATGAGCAGTTCTTC. Amino acid sequence: CATSRNYINEQFF. The full variable domain, completed using reference TRBV15 and TRBJ2-1, is DAMVIQNPRYQVTQFGKPVTLSCSQTLNHNVMYWYQQKSSQAPKLLFHYYDKDFNNEADTPDNFQSRRPNTSFCFLDIRSPGLGDTAMYLCATSRNYINEQFFGPGTRLTVL.

This chain connects TRBV30 to TRBJ1-3, with D possibly TRBD1 on 5 matching bases. Germline V gene data show CDR1 as GTSNPN and CDR2 as SVGIG (reference sequence). CDR3 length equals 15 residues. Trimming pared 0 bases from V and 5 bases from J, leaving 14 bases between. The CDR3 loop reads CAWSVKGTRRNTIYF. For the CDR3, the DNA is TGTGCCTGGAGTGTAAAGGGGACGAGAAGAAACACCATATATTTT.

A remark on this clone: The junction does not match germline at one end; this may be a read error. The chain combines TRBV11-1 with TRBJ1-1, with D possibly being TRBD1 (5 bases). Per the germline V gene, CDR1 is SGHAT and CDR2 is FQDESV (reference sequence). This CDR3 has 15 amino acids. CDR3 in DNA: TGTGCCAGCAGCATCCGCACGGGGCGGAACGCTGAAGCTTTCTTT. As protein: CASSIRTGRNAEAFF.